This T cell receptor (beta chain) was sequenced during a study of Graves' ophthalmopathy and Graves' hyperthyroidism (dated by TCRdb to 2016 to 2019). With respect to the entire study: Stable hyperthyroidism was defined as no progression to ophthalmopathy within 18 months of follow-up. To explore V-J signatures that distinguish ophthalmopathy from hyperthyroidism, a discovery set of 100 patients was enrolled, made up of 40 to 45 with ophthalmopathy and under 65 with stable hyperthyroidism. In five to seven hyperthyroidism patients, T-cell repertoires of thyroid tissue and blood were compared. The study used TCR beta repertoire signatures to distinguish Graves' ophthalmopathy from Graves' hyperthyroidism and to predict progression to ophthalmopathy. An independent validation cohort comprised some 18 hyperthyroidism patients and about 16 patients who later progressed from hyperthyroidism to ophthalmopathy. In total, 120 to 150 blood samples were TCR-sequenced: fewer than 50 ophthalmopathy, roughly 77 hyperthyroidism and some 17 hyperthyroidism-to-ophthalmopathy patients. Once sampling was done, hyperthyroidism patients were given methimazole at a starting dose of 30 mg daily, while ophthalmopathy patients were given high-dose intravenous methylprednisolone. Overall study results and their limits: Sample size was not predetermined statistically, and investigators were not blinded to group allocation. In validation, the model predicted ophthalmopathy progression with less than 71% sensitivity and roughly 78% specificity; 12 predicted patients were CT-confirmed with GO in a median of approximately six months. Most of the expanded thyroid clonotypes with a frequency above 0.001 were also detected in blood, and it was suggested that the thyroid immune response may be reflected by blood repertoires. Ophthalmopathy was separated from stable hyperthyroidism by the 13-signature model with roughly 90% sensitivity and just under 84% specificity in cross-validation and with 80%/75% in the test set.

The hyperthyroidism patients were 18 to 65 years old and newly diagnosed, with a disease duration of less than 2 months. Patients with other autoimmune diseases, uncontrolled infections, pregnancy or lactation were excluded. Clinical symptoms, serum thyroxine, TRAb, thyroid ultrasound and orbital computed tomography were used for diagnosis. Total RNA was extracted with Trizol reagent and quality-checked on an Agilent 2100 Bioanalyzer. The CDR3 holds 15 amino acids from the cysteine to the phenylalanine. Only CDR3 DNA remains: 45 bases, in frame from the first base. The germline V end is reduced by 5 bases and the J end by 3 bases; junction bases left unmatched: 9. Taken from the germline V gene, the CDR1 and CDR2 loops are SNHLY and FYNNEI. For repertoire sequencing, the TCR beta CDR3 regions were amplified from RNA transcripts. HTBI primers and the Qiagen OneStep RT-PCR kit were used in a first-round RT-PCR, which was followed by a second-round multiplex PCR, size selection and purification. Libraries were sequenced on an Illumina HiSeq2000 using paired-end 100 bp reads. In the paper's pipeline: SOAPnuke was used for read processing, and reads with adapters, uncalled bases, a mean Phred below 15, or no exact constant-primer or identifier match were discarded. COPE v1.2.5 was used to merge high-quality paired reads. Each unique nucleotide sequence was defined as a clonotype, and clonotypes were aligned to IMGT TRB V, D and J references with MiTCR v1.1. The analysis was limited to V-J combinations with a frequency above 0.0001, which together covered 99.2% of repertoires. For each V-J combination, a TCR clonal expansion and chaos score was defined as the ratio of F50 clonal expansion to chaos observed in the TCRdist matrix. Welch's t-statistics and random forest were used to narrow the features down to about twelve V-J combinations, which were then fed into a naive Bayes classifier. Thyroid-blood repertoire similarity was quantified with the Morisita-Horn index. The raw public reads went through TCRdb reprocessing: fastp at Q25, MiXCR clone calling, in-frame beta chains kept. Each record represents a unique CDR3 protein, reported with the most common genes and DNA among its rows. These V and J calls originate from TCRdb's pipeline instead of the authors' own analysis. This sample gives around 1.1 million distinct CDR3 sequences in total; 35% to 45% of them show up just once. The ten largest clones add up to over 8.5% of the sample.

With respect to this clonotype: Its target antigen remains unknown. The input lacks base qualities; no much larger clone sits a single base away.

Sequenced material: peripheral blood or thyroid tissue (not recorded which). The TCR originated in an adult man with Graves' hyperthyroidism. This receptor chain uses TRBV2 and TRBJ2-7, with TRBD1 identical over 8 junction bases. CDR3 reads: CASSKNGQGIYEQYF. The DNA sequence follows: TGTGCCAGCAGTAAGAACGGACAGGGAATCTACGAGCAGTACTTC.